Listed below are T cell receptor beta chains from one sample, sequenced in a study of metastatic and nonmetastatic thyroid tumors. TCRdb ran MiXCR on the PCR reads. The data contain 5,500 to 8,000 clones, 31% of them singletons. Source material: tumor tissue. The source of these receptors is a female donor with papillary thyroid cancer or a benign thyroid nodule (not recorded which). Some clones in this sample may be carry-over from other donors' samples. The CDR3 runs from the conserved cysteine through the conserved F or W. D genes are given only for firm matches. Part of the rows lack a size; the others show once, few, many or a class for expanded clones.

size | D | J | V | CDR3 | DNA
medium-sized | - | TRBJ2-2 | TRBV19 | CASIGTHYPGELFF | TGTGCCAGTATCGGGACTCATTACCCCGGGGAGCTGTTTTTT
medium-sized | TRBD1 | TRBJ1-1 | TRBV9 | CASSPTGMNTEAFF | TGTGCCAGCAGCCCGACAGGGATGAACACTGAAGCTTTCTTT
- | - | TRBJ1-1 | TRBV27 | CASSLRSWGALNTEAFF | TGTGCCAGCAGTTTACGATCTTGGGGGGCCCTGAACACTGAAGCTTTCTTT
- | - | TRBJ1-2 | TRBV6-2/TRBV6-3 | CASSYSTGNYGYTF | TGTGCCAGCAGTTACTCGACGGGGAACTATGGCTACACCTTC
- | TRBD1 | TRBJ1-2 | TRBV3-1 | CASSMNRGRIYGYTF | TGTGCCAGCAGTATGAACAGGGGGCGCATCTATGGCTACACCTTC
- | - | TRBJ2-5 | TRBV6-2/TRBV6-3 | CASSYSQGQQETQYF | TGTGCCAGCAGTTACTCACAAGGACAGCAAGAGACCCAGTACTTC
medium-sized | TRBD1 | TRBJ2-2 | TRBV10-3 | CAIRGRLTGELFF | TGTGCCATAAGGGGGCGCTTGACCGGGGAGCTGTTTTTT
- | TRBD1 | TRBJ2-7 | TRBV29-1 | CSARDRERHEQYF | TGCAGCGCCCGGGACAGGGAACGCCACGAGCAGTACTTC
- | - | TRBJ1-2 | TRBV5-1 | CASRWGDYGYTF | TGCGCCAGCAGATGGGGTGACTATGGCTACACCTTC
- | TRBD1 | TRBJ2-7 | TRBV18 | CASSLAGTGKEQYF | TGTGCCAGCTCTCTCGCCGGGACAGGGAAGGAGCAGTACTTC
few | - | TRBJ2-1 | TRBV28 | CASSWASRVGEQFF | TGTGCCAGCAGTTGGGCCTCGAGGGTTGGTGAGCAGTTCTTC
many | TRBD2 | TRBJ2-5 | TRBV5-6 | CASSWRLLAAQETQYF | TGTGCCAGCAGCTGGCGATTACTAGCGGCCCAAGAGACCCAGTACTTC
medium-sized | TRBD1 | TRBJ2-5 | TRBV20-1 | CSADGQGLLGVETQYF | TGCAGTGCCGATGGACAGGGCCTTTTGGGAGTGGAGACCCAGTACTTC
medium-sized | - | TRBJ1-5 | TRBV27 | CASSGGYSPNQPQHF | TGTGCCAGCAGCGGGGGATATTCTCCCAATCAGCCCCAGCATTTT
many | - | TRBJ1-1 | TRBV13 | CASSFWTPTEAFF | TGTGCCAGCAGCTTCTGGACCCCCACTGAAGCTTTCTTT
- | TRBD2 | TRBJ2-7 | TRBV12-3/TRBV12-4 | CASTTVAGPAYEQYF | TGTGCCAGCACCACTGTAGCGGGACCTGCCTACGAGCAGTACTTC
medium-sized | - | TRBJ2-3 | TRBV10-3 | CAISAAGTSPDTQYF | TGTGCCATCAGTGCGGCAGGAACCAGCCCAGATACGCAGTATTTT
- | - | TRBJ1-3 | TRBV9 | CASSVEAGTGNTIYF | TGTGCCAGCAGCGTTGAGGCGGGTACTGGAAACACCATATATTTT
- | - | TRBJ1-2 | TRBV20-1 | CSPPTPRNSGHGYTF | TGCAGTCCACCCACACCCCGGAACTCAGGCCATGGCTACACCTTC
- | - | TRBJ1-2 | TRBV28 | CASSWVRGYSGYTF | TGTGCCAGCAGTTGGGTCAGGGGCTATAGTGGCTACACCTTC
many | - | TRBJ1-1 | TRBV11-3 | CASSFRNTEAFF | TGTGCCAGCAGCTTCAGGAACACTGAAGCTTTCTTT
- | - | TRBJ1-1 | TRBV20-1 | CSALDTGVQTEAFF | TGCAGTGCCCTAGATACGGGAGTACAGACTGAAGCTTTCTTT
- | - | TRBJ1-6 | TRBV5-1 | CASSLDSRGTPLHF | TGCGCCAGCAGCTTAGACAGCCGGGGGACACCCCTCCACTTT
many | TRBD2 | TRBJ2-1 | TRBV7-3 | CASSLNSPLAGPYNEQFF | TGTGCCAGCAGCTTAAATTCACCCCTAGCGGGTCCCTACAATGAGCAGTTCTTC
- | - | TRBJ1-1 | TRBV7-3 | CASSPDGGDNTEAFF | TGTGCCAGCAGCCCCGACGGGGGCGATAACACTGAAGCTTTCTTT
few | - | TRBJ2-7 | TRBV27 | CASSLKGPDYEQYF | TGTGCCAGCAGTTTAAAGGGACCCGACTACGAGCAGTACTTC
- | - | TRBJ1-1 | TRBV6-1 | CASKGGVGTEAFF | TGTGCCAGCAAGGGGGGGGTAGGCACTGAAGCTTTCTTT
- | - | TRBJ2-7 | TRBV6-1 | CASSEGLQGVNEQYF | TGTGCCAGCAGTGAAGGTCTTCAGGGAGTCAACGAGCAGTACTTC
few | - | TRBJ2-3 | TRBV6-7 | CASRHRPGRQHHTDTQYF | TGTGCCAGCAGGCACAGGCCGGGGCGCCAACACCACACAGATACGCAGTATTTT
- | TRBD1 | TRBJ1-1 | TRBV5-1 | CASSPRDRENTEAFF | TGCGCCAGCAGCCCGAGGGACAGAGAGAACACTGAAGCTTTCTTT
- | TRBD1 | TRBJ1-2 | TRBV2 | CASSEHTGGLYGYTF | TGTGCCAGCAGTGAACATACAGGGGGACTTTATGGCTACACCTTC
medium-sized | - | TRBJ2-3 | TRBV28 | CASSPVDREDTQYF | TGTGCCAGCAGTCCCGTCGATCGTGAAGATACGCAGTATTTT
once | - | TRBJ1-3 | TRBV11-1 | CASSRDGAAFGNTIYF | TGTGCCAGCAGCCGCGATGGGGCTGCGTTTGGAAACACCATATATTTT
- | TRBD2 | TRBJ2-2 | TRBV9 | CASSVTSGLNTGELFF | TGTGCCAGCAGCGTTACTAGCGGGCTGAACACCGGGGAGCTGTTTTTT
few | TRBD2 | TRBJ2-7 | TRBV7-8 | CASSRKLAEYEQYF | TGTGCCAGCAGTCGTAAACTAGCGGAATACGAGCAGTACTTC
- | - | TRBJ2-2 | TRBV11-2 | CASSLDLGHGELFF | TGTGCCAGCAGCTTAGATTTAGGTCACGGGGAGCTGTTTTTT
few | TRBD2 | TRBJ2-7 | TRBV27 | CATKDLAGGPYEQYF | TGTGCCACCAAGGATTTAGCGGGAGGGCCCTACGAGCAGTACTTC
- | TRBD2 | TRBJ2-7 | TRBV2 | CASASGTGTSGYEQYF | TGTGCCAGCGCCTCGGGAACCGGGACTAGCGGGTACGAGCAGTACTTC
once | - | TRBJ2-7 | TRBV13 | CASSYGPAYEQYF | TGTGCCAGCAGTTACGGTCCGGCCTACGAGCAGTACTTC
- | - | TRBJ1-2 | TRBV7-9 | CASSLAALYGYTF | TGTGCCAGCAGCTTAGCCGCTCTCTATGGCTACACCTTC
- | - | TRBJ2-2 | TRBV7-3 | CASSLRAGELFF | TGTGCCAGCAGCCTCAGGGCCGGGGAGCTGTTTTTT
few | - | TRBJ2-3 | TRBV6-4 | CASSDSRAGADTQYF | TGTGCCAGCAGTGACTCGAGGGCCGGCGCAGATACGCAGTATTTT
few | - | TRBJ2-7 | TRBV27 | CASSSQMEGNPYEQYF | TGTGCCAGCAGTTCTCAGATGGAGGGAAACCCCTACGAGCAGTACTTC
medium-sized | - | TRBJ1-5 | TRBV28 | CASRPRGSGNQPQHF | TGTGCCAGCAGGCCGCGGGGATCGGGGAATCAGCCCCAGCATTTT
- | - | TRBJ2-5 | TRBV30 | CAWSVTETQYF | TGTGCCTGGAGTGTTACAGAGACCCAGTACTTC
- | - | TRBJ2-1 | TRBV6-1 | CASSVGVGEQFF | TGTGCCAGCAGTGTCGGGGTTGGTGAGCAGTTCTTC
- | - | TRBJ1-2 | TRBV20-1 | CSARATSPDYGYTF | TGCAGTGCTAGAGCTACATCTCCGGACTATGGCTACACCTTC
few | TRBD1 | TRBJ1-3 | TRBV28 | CASTPGDSAGNTIYF | TGTGCCAGCACCCCAGGGGACAGTGCGGGAAACACCATATATTTT
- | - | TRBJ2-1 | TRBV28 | CASSLDRYNEQFF | TGTGCCAGCAGTTTAGACAGATACAATGAGCAGTTCTTC
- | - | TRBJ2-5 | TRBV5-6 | CASSLDRSLKTQYF | TGTGCCAGCAGCCTAGACAGGAGTCTGAAGACCCAGTACTTC
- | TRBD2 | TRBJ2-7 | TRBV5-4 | CASSLVRLAGGLYEQYF | TGTGCCAGCAGCTTGGTGCGACTAGCGGGAGGATTGTACGAGCAGTACTTC
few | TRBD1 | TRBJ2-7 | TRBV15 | CATSSPGGSSYEQYF | TGTGCCACCAGCAGCCCAGGGGGAAGTTCGTACGAGCAGTACTTC